This T cell receptor (beta chain) derives from a study of blood T cell repertoires in COVID-19. In the study overall: Donors in the United States, Italy and Spain gave samples during acute or convalescent COVID-19.

Assay: immunoSEQ multiplex PCR; the TCRdb copy retains only in-frame clones and omits some. The table records some 180,000 clones, approximately 89% of them present only once. Clinical histories supplied by participants themselves formed the basis of cohort assignment. The germline V gene has CDR1 MDHEN and CDR2 SYDVKM. This CDR3 has 14 residues. The chain has TRBV28 and TRBJ2-2, with 8 bases identical to TRBD2. Sequencing was carried out using PBMCs or T cells enriched from blood (not recorded which). This sequence originates from a man aged 35 to 55 who had recovered from COVID-19. CDR3 in amino acids: CAGAGGPNTGELFF. The CDR3 nucleotides read TGTGCTGGGGCGGGAGGCCCGAACACCGGGGAGCTGTTTTTT.